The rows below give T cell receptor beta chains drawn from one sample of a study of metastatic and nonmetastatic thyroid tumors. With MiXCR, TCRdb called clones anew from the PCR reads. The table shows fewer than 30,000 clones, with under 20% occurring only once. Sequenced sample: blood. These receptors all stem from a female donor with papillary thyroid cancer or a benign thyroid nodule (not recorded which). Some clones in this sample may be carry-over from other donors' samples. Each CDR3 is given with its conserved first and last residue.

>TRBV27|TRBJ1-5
CASSSLRPGNQPQHF
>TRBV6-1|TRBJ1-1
CASILGGNEDTEAFF
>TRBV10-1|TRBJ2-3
CASTSGSTDTQYF
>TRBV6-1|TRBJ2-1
CASSRLGEDEQFF
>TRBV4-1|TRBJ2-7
CASSQGGGSAGSYEQYF
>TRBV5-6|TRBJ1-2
CASSTGFSEGYTF
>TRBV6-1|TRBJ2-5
CASSRGGTDQETQYF
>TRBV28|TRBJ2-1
CASSPQVGRNEQFF
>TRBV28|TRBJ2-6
CAISDRRVSGANVLTF
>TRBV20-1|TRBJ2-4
CSARALMGQGRTKNIQYF
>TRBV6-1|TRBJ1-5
CASSEAGSWAQHF
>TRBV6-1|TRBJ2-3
CASSERRLAGPTDTQYF
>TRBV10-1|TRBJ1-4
CASSPRQGANEKLFF
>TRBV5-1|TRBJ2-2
CASMWGQGSTGELFF
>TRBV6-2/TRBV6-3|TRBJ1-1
CARSSSDSHTEAFF
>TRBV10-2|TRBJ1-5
CASRERGRCEQPQHF
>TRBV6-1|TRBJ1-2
CASSEATGTDYGYGYTF
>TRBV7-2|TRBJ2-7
CASSLGDLSYEQYF
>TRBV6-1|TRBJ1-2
CASRGQGGYYGYTF
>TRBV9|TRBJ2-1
CASSDAYRDPSNEQFF
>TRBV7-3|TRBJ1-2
CASSLTSESGYGYTF
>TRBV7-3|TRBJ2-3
CASSLSQGGDTQYF
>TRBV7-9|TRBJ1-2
CASSLVTAPYGYTF
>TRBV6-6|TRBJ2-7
CASSYQERGDSYEQYF
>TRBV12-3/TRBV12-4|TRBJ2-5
CASSLSAGGQEAQYF
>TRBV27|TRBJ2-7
CASSLLFDSAYEQYF
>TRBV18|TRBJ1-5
CASSPLTGVDQPQHF
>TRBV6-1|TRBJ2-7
CARAANGILAYEQYF
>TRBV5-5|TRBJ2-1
CASSLDQGGRWNEQFF
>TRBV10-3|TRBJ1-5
CAISVGTGNQPQHF
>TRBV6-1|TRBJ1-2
CASSEAQPDVYGYTF
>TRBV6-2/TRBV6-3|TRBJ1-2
CASTLFGGNYGYTF
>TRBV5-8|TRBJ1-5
CASSGGQASNQPQHF
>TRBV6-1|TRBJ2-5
CASSPSLSSPKETQYF
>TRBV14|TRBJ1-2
CASSQGMPPGYTF
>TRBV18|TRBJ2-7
CASSPLGYEQYF
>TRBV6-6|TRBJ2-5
CANSYSRDRQETQYF
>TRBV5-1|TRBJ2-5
CASSLGEGRGETQYF
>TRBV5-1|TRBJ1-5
CASSREGGSQPQHF
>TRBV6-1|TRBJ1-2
CASSDGGAGGNYGYTF
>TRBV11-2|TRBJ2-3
CASSLASSTDTQYF
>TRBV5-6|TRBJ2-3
CASSLGGGTDTQYF
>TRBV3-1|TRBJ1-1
CASSPDWRNTEAFF
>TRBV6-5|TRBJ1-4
CASKCNNEKLSF
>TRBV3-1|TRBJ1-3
CASSHSGNTIYF
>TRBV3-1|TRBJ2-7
CASSPVSGAGSYEQYF
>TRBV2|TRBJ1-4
CASSTPRGKPTNEKLFF
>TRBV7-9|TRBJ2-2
CASSLVAGDAGELFF
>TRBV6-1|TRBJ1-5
CASGRSVENQPQHF
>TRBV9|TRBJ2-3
CASSVRQFTDTQYF
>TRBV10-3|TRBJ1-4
CAISVTATTNEKLFF
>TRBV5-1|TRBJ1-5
CASSSGGAGNQPQHF
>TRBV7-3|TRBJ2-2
CASSLLAVSGELFF
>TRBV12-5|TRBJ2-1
CASGLGIGGLALDEQFF
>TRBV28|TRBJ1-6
CASSPRQLYNSPLHF
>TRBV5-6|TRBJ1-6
CASSSGRNSPLHF